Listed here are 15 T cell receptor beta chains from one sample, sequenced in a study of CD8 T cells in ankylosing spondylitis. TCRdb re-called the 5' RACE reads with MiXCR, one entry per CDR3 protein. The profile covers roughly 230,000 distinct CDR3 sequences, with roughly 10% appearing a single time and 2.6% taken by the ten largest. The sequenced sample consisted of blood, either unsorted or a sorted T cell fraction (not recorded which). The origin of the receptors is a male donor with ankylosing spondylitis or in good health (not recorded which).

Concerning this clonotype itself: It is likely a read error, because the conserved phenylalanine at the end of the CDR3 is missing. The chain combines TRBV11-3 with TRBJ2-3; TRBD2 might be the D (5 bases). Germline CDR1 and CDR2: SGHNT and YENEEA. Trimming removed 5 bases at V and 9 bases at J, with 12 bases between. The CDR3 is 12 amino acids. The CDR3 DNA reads TGTGCCAGCAGCCTTATCGGGGAGACGCAGTATTCT. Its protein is CASSLIGETQYS.

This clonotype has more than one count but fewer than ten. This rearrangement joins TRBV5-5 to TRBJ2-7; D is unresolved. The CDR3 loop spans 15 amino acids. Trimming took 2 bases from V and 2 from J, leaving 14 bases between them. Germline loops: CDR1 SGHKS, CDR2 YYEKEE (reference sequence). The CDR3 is CASSLGPTIAYEQYF. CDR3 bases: TGTGCCAGCAGCTTAGGACCAACAATAGCCTACGAGCAGTACTTC.

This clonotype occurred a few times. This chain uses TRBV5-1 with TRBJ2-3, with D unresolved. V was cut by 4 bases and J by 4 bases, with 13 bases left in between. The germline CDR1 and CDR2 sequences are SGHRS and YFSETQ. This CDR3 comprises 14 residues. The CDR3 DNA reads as TGCGCCAGCAGCCCGTTCGGTAGGGCAGATACGCAGTATTTT. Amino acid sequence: CASSPFGRADTQYF.

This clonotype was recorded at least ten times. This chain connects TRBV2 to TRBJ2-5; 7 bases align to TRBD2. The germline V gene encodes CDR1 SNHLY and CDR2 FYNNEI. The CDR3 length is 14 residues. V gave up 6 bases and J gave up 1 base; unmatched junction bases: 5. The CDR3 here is CASRDWEGQETQYF. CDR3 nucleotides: TGTGCCAGCAGGGACTGGGAGGGCCAAGAGACCCAGTACTTC.

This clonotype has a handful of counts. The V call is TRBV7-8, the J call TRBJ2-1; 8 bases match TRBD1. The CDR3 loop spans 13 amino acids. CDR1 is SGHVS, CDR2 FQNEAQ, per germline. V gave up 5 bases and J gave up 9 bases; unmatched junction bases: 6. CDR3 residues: CASSARQGTEQFF. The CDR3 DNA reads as TGTGCCAGCAGCGCGAGACAGGGGACTGAGCAGTTCTTC.

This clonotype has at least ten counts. CDR3 nucleotide sequence: TGCGCCAGCAGCCGCCGGGACAGGGGAACCCAAGAGACCCAGTACTTC. Translating it yields CASSRRDRGTQETQYF. The chain joins TRBV5-1 to TRBJ2-5, with 10 bases fitting TRBD1. V was clipped by 4 bases and J by 1 base; unmatched bases: 7. Germline V gene data show CDR1 as SGHRS and CDR2 as YFSETQ. The CDR3 spans 16 residues.

The CDR3 is CASSQDTLDRDQPQHF. The CDR3 bases are TGCGCCAGCAGCCAAGACACCTTGGACAGAGATCAGCCCCAGCATTTT. V is TRBV4-1 and J is TRBJ1-5, with D perhaps matching TRBD1 (6 bases). CDR1 is MGHRA and CDR2 is YSYEKL in the germline V gene. V dropped 0 bases and J dropped 5 bases, with 14 bases sitting between them. The CDR3 sequence is 16 residues long.

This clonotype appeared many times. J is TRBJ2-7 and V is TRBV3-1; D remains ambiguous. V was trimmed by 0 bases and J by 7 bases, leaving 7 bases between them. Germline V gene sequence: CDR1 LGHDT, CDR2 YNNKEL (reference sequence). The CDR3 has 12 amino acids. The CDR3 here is CASSQDPEEQYF. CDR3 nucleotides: TGTGCCAGCAGCCAAGATCCAGAAGAGCAGTACTTC.

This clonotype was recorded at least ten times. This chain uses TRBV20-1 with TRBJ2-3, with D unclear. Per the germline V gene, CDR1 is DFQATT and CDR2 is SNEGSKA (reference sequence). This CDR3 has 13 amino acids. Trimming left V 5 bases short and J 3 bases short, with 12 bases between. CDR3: CSAHGGGTDTQYF. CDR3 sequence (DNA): TGCAGTGCTCATGGCGGTGGTACAGATACGCAGTATTTT.

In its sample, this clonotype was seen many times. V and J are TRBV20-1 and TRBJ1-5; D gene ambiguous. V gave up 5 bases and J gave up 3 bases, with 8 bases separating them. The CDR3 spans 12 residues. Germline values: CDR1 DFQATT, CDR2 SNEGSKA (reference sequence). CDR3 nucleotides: TGCAGTGCTTGGGCCCACAATCAGCCCCAGCATTTT. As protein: CSAWAHNQPQHF.

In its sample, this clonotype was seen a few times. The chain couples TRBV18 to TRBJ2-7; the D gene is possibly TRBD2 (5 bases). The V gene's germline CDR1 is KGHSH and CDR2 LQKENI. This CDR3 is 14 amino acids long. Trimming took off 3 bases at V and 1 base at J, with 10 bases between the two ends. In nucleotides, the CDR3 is TGTGCCAGCTCACCCAGACGGGGTTCCTACGAGCAGTACTTC. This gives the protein CASSPRRGSYEQYF.

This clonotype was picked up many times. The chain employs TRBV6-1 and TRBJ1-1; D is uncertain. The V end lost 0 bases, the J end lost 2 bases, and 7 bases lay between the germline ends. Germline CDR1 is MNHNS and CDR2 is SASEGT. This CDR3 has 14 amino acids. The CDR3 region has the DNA TGTGCCAGCAGTGAAGCGGTCCACAACACTGAAGCTTTCTTT. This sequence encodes CASSEAVHNTEAFF.

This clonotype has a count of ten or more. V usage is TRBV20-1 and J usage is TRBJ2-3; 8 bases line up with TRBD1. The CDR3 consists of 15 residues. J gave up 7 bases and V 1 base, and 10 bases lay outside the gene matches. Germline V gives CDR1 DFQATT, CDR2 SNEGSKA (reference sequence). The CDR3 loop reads CSARGRRQGMNTQYF. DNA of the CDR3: TGCAGTGCTAGAGGACGGCGACAGGGGATGAATACGCAGTATTTT.

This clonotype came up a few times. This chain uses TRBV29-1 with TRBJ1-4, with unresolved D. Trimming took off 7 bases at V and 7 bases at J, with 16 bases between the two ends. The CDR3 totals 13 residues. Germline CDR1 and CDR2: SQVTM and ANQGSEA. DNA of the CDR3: TGCAGCGCCCGGACCCTCCTGGGTGAAAAACTGTTTTTT. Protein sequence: CSARTLLGEKLFF.

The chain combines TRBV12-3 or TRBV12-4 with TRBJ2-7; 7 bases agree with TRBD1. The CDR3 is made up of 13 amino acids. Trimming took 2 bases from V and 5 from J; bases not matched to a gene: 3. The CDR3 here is CASSLKGAHEQYF. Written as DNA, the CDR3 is TGTGCCAGCAGTTTAAAGGGGGCCCACGAGCAGTACTTC.